Below are 20 T cell receptor beta chains sequenced from a single sample in a study of cytomegalovirus exposure and HLA in healthy donors. Both 60 Vbeta primers and 13 Jbeta primers went into the PCR. TCRdb's table, derived via immunoSEQ multiplex PCR, lists solely in-frame clones and lacks some. Of 99,000 or so clones listed, roughly three quarters were seen once; the top ten hold 5.6%. Sequences were obtained from PBMCs. The receptors originated from a male donor in good health and CMV-seronegative.

This chain connects TRBV19 to TRBJ2-7, with TRBD2 matching over 7 bases. V was clipped by 9 bases and J by 5 bases; unmatched bases: 7. Germline CDR1 LNHDA, CDR2 SQIVND (reference sequence). This CDR3 spans 12 amino acids. The chain's CDR3 is CARPREAHEQYF. The CDR3 DNA is TGTGCCAGACCCCGGGAGGCCCACGAGCAGTACTTC.

This clone turned up a few times. The V gene is TRBV5-4, the J gene TRBJ1-4; a weak D match, TRBD1 (6 bases). There are 15 residues in the CDR3. Germline assignment: CDR1 SGHNT and CDR2 YYREEE (reference sequence). The ends were cut back, 0 bases at V and 8 bases at J, with 14 bases in the middle. The CDR3 nucleotides are TGTGCCAGCAGCTTGGGGGGGCAGGGAGACGAAAAACTGTTTTTT. The encoded protein is CASSLGGQGDEKLFF.

This sequence joins TRBV2 and TRBJ2-5; TRBD2 agrees at 12 bases. Germline assignment: CDR1 SNHLY and CDR2 FYNNEI. The V and J ends lost 7 bases and 5 bases, in that order; junction bases with no gene match: 8. The length of the CDR3 is 15 residues. CDR3 coding DNA: TGTGCCAGCAAAGGACTAGCGGGAATTATCGAGACCCAGTACTTC. Translation: CASKGLAGIIETQYF.

The V call is TRBV10-3, the J call TRBJ1-1; D is unclear. The CDR3 is 14 amino acids. Germline V lookup: CDR1 ENHRY, CDR2 SYGVKD. V dropped 6 bases and J dropped 3 bases, with 14 bases sitting between them. The CDR3 DNA reads TGTGCCATCAGAACCCACTCGGCGGACACTGAAGCTTTCTTT. Protein sequence: CAIRTHSADTEAFF.

The genes are TRBV4-3 and TRBJ2-5, with 14 nucleotides matching TRBD2. Per the germline V gene, CDR1 is LGHNA and CDR2 is YSLEER. This CDR3 comprises 19 residues. Trimming cost V 0 bases and J 2 bases; bases outside gene matches: 8. The CDR3 nucleotides are TGCGCCAGCAGCCAAGAGGGACTAGCGGGAGTGGTGGGGCAAGAGACCCAGTACTTC. Protein sequence: CASSQEGLAGVVGQETQYF.

This rearrangement joins TRBV2 to TRBJ2-2; 7 bases align to TRBD2. There are 14 residues in the CDR3. The germline gives CDR1 SNHLY, CDR2 FYNNEI. Trimming removed 8 bases from V and 6 bases from J; junction bases left unmatched: 9. The CDR3 reads CASVSGTTSGELFF. As DNA, the CDR3 is TGTGCCAGCGTCTCCGGGACTACCTCCGGGGAGCTGTTTTTT.

The rearrangement links TRBV7-9 to TRBJ1-2; D is perhaps TRBD1 (6 bases). CDR1 is SEHNR, CDR2 FQNEAQ, per germline (reference sequence). The V end was cut by 0 bases, the J end by 4 bases, with 9 bases between. This CDR3 spans 14 amino acids. The CDR3 bases are TGTGCCAGCAGCTTAGCGATAGGGGGCTATGGCTACACCTTC. Protein: CASSLAIGGYGYTF.

The rearrangement joins TRBV2 to TRBJ2-3; 9 bases are shared with TRBD2. V was pared by 8 bases and J by 6 bases, with 12 bases of the junction left unmatched. This CDR3 is built from 15 residues. Germline lookup yields CDR1 SNHLY and CDR2 FYNNEI. Here the CDR3 reads CASGRLAGAPDTQYF. The CDR3 nucleotides are TGTGCCAGCGGAAGGTTAGCGGGAGCTCCGGATACGCAGTATTTT.

V usage is TRBV27 and J usage is TRBJ2-3, with TRBD2 matching over 7 bases. The CDR3 consists of 14 residues. Germline assignment: CDR1 MNHEY and CDR2 SMNVEV (reference sequence). With 3 bases clipped from V and 6 bases from J, the junction kept 6 bases outside the gene matches. This chain's CDR3 is CASSLAGGVDTQYF. For the CDR3, the DNA is TGTGCCAGCAGTTTGGCTGGGGGGGTGGATACGCAGTATTTT.

This rearrangement joins TRBV5-1 to TRBJ2-7; D may be TRBD1 (6 bases). Germline assignment: CDR1 SGHRS and CDR2 YFSETQ. CDR3 length: 13 amino acids. Between the trimmed V and J ends, which lost 7 bases and 0 bases, there was a span of 11 bases. The CDR3 bases are TGCGCCAGCTGCCAGGGGAGCTCCTACGAGCAGTACTTC. As protein: CASCQGSSYEQYF.

This chain uses TRBV28 with TRBJ2-7; D possibly corresponds to TRBD2 (5 bases). The CDR3 sequence is 14 residues long. Trimming took 3 bases from V and 3 from J, leaving 12 bases between them. Germline lookup yields CDR1 MDHEN and CDR2 SYDVKM. This chain's CDR3 is CASSFPGNGYEQYF. The CDR3 DNA reads TGTGCCAGCAGTTTCCCGGGAAACGGCTACGAGCAGTACTTC.

This clone was seen only a few times. The rearrangement uses TRBV5-1 and TRBJ2-1; 10 bases align to TRBD2. The length of the CDR3 is 14 residues. CDR1 and CDR2 (germline): SGHRS, YFSETQ. Trimming at V came to 6 bases and at J to 3 bases, leaving 3 bases not matched to a gene. CDR3 nucleotides: TGCGCCAGCACTTTAGCGGGAGGCTACAATGAGCAGTTCTTC. Its protein product is CASTLAGGYNEQFF.

The chain recombines TRBV6-6 with TRBJ1-2; 8 nucleotides align to TRBD1. The CDR3 has 14 amino acids. Germline V gene data show CDR1 as MNHNY and CDR2 as SVGAGI (reference sequence). The V gene end was trimmed by 2 bases and the J gene end by 4 bases; junction bases not matched to a gene: 3. CDR3 sequence (DNA): TGTGCCAGCAGTTACAGGGGACAGGCCTATGGCTACACCTTC. Its protein product is CASSYRGQAYGYTF.

This chain links TRBV2 with TRBJ2-5; tentatively, D is TRBD1 (6 bases). Germline CDR1 SNHLY, CDR2 FYNNEI. Trimming took off 6 bases at V and 2 bases at J, with 10 bases between the two ends. The CDR3 is made up of 13 amino acids. The DNA for the CDR3 is TGTGCCAGCAGCCGGGACAAGCAAGAGACCCAGTACTTC. Encoded protein: CASSRDKQETQYF.

The gene calls are TRBV7-2 and TRBJ2-4; perhaps TRBD2 as D (6 bases). In germline, CDR1 is SGHTA, CDR2 FQGNSA. This CDR3 comprises 16 residues. V lost 5 bases and J 6 bases, leaving 20 bases between the germline ends. The CDR3 nucleotides are TGTGCCAGCAGCGGATCGTGGAGGGAGGAGGGAAACATTCAGTACTTC. This codes for CASSGSWREEGNIQYF.

This chain uses TRBV13 with TRBJ2-4; 13 bases line up with TRBD2. In germline, CDR1 is PRHDT, CDR2 FYEKMQ (reference sequence). CDR3 size: 16 residues. V was clipped by 2 bases and J by 8 bases; unmatched bases: 6. This chain's CDR3 is CASSLNSGLAGDIQYF. The DNA for the CDR3 is TGTGCCAGCAGCTTAAACTCCGGACTAGCGGGAGACATTCAGTACTTC. The full variable domain, in which reference TRBV13 and TRBJ2-4 provide the parts outside the CDR3, is AAGVIQSPRHLIKEKRETATLKCYPIPRHDTVYWYQQGPGQDPQFLISFYEKMQSDKGSIPDRFSAQQFSDYHSELNMSSLELGDSALYFCASSLNSGLAGDIQYFGAGTRLSVL.

This clone came up a few times. The chain has TRBV5-6 and TRBJ2-2; 7 bases are a match to TRBD2. The CDR3 covers 18 residues. The V segment lost 0 bases and the J segment 7 bases; nucleotides outside the gene matches: 15. Germline V gene lookup returns CDR1 SGHDT and CDR2 YYEEEE. The CDR3 spells CASSLGVGGREKNGELFF. As DNA, the CDR3 is TGTGCCAGCAGCTTGGGAGTTGGAGGGCGGGAGAAAAACGGGGAGCTGTTTTTT.

This clone was counted between two and nine times. The DNA of the CDR3 is TGTGCCAGCAGCGCGCGGGAGGGCCAGGGTGAGCAGTTCTTC. The encoded protein is CASSAREGQGEQFF. The rearrangement links TRBV7-9 to TRBJ2-1; 9 positions agree with TRBD2. Trimming at V came to 5 bases and at J to 9 bases, leaving 8 bases not matched to a gene. The CDR3 totals 14 residues. Germline loops: CDR1 SEHNR, CDR2 FQNEAQ (reference sequence).

This clone turned up a few times. The V and J genes are TRBV18 and TRBJ2-6; TRBD1 matches at 8 bases. This CDR3 is 18 amino acids long. The junction had 9 bases not matched to a gene; V was cut back by 5 bases and J by 0 bases. Germline CDR1 is KGHSH and CDR2 is LQKENI. CDR3: CASSDRTGLGSGANVLTF. CDR3 nucleotide sequence: TGTGCCAGCTCAGACCGGACAGGGTTAGGCTCTGGGGCCAACGTCCTGACTTTC.

The V call is TRBV30, the J call TRBJ2-7; TRBD1 is a possible D gene (8 bases). CDR1 GTSNPN and CDR2 SVGIG come from the germline V gene (reference sequence). Trimming cost V 8 bases and J 3 bases, with 20 bases left between them. The length of the CDR3 is 14 residues. The chain's CDR3 is CALGQGAGIYEQYF. Written as DNA, the CDR3 is TGTGCCCTCGGACAGGGAGCGGGAATCTACGAGCAGTACTTC.